This T cell receptor (beta chain) was retrieved from a study of blood T cell repertoires in COVID-19. The overall study: The United States, Italy and Spain provided the acute and convalescent COVID-19 samples.

CDR1 is LNHDA, CDR2 SQIVND, per germline (reference sequence). This CDR3 contains 17 residues. V dropped 1 base and J dropped 2; count of bases not matched to a gene: 6. The assay was immunoSEQ multiplex PCR, and TCRdb's table has in-frame clones only and misses some. The sample includes 300,000 to 500,000 clones, roughly 88% of them seen just once. Material: PBMCs or T cells enriched from blood (not recorded which). The origin of this receptor is a woman aged 25 to 39 with acute COVID-19. V and J are TRBV19 and TRBJ1-1; 11 nucleotides match TRBD1. In nucleotides, the CDR3 is TGTGCCAGTAGTATAGTGTGGACAGGGGGCTCTAACACTGAAGCTTTCTTT. Translation: CASSIVWTGGSNTEAFF.